These 3 T cell receptor beta chains originate from one sample sequenced in a study of neurological immune-mediated disorders. TCRdb processed the 5' RACE reads anew with MiXCR; each CDR3 protein has one entry. Counted here are about 92,000 distinct CDR3 sequences, 3% to 4% occurring once; the ten biggest clones make up 2.5% to 3%. The sequenced material came from PBMCs. These receptors were taken from a woman between 45 and 60 years old with multiple sclerosis.

This clonotype appeared many times. The chain employs TRBV5-1 and TRBJ2-2, with D unresolved. The V end lost 1 base, the J end lost 1 base, and 14 bases lay between the germline ends. This CDR3 contains 17 residues. In germline, CDR1 is SGHRS, CDR2 YFSETQ. The CDR3 protein is CASSLFGPTLNTGELFF. CDR3 in DNA: TGCGCCAGCAGCTTGTTCGGTCCCACCTTGAACACCGGGGAGCTGTTTTTT.

In the case of this clonotype: A much more abundant neighbour one base away suggests this may be a read error. The chain has TRBV10-3 and TRBJ1-5; tentatively, D is TRBD1 (6 bases). CDR3 length equals 13 residues. Looked up from germline, CDR1 is ENHRY and CDR2 is SYGVKD. The CDR3: CAINTGLGQHQHF. The CDR3 DNA reads TGTGCCATCAACACAGGGTTAGGTCAGCACCAGCATTTT.

This clonotype showed up many times. The chain combines TRBV20-1 with TRBJ2-3, with TRBD2 identical over 8 bases. The CDR3 spans 15 residues. V lost 3 bases to trimming and J lost 2 bases; unmatched junction nucleotides: 7. The germline gives CDR1 DFQATT, CDR2 SNEGSKA (reference sequence). The CDR3 loop is CSASLSGGITDTQYF. CDR3 DNA: TGCAGTGCTAGCCTCTCGGGGGGGATCACAGATACGCAGTATTTT.